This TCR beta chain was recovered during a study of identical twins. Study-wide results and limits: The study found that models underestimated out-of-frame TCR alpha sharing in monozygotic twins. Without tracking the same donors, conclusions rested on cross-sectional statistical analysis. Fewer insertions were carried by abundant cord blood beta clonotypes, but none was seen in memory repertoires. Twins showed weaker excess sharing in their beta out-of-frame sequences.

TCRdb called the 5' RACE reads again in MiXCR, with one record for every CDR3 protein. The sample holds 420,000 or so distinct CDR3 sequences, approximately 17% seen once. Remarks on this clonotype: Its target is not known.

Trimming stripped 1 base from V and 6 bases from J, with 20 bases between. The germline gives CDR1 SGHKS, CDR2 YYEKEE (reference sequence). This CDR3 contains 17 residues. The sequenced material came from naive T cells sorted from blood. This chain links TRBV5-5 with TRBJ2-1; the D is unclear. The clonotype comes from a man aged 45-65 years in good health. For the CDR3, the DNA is TGTGCCAGCAGCTTGCGGGCTAGTGCGTTTGAGGTCAATGAGCAGTTCTTC. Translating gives CASSLRASAFEVNEQFF.